Many counts were recorded for the clone carrying this T cell receptor beta chain. The antigen remains undetermined. This CDR3 has 12 amino acids. Germline CDR1 is DFQATT and CDR2 is SNEGSKA (reference sequence). Trimming pared 5 bases from V and 4 bases from J, leaving 9 bases between. The sample is drawn from a study of blood T cells in healthy people across ages. Study findings and constraints: The study regarded diversity estimates from one million T cells as underestimates.

PCR was performed a second time for about 7 to 11 cycles using a sample-barcoded 5' primer and a J-beta primer mix. TCRdb analysed the 5' RACE reads with MiXCR anew, one entry per CDR3 protein. Here the sample spans 550,000 to 800,000 distinct CDR3 sequences, about 32% being singletons. V is TRBV20-1 and J is TRBJ1-5; a weak D match, TRBD1 (6 bases). The sequence was collected from a woman aged 80 or older in good health. The sequencing sample was made of blood. The CDR3 DNA sequence: TGCAGTGCTGGGAGGGGGAATCAGCCCCAGCATTTT. Protein: CSAGRGNQPQHF.